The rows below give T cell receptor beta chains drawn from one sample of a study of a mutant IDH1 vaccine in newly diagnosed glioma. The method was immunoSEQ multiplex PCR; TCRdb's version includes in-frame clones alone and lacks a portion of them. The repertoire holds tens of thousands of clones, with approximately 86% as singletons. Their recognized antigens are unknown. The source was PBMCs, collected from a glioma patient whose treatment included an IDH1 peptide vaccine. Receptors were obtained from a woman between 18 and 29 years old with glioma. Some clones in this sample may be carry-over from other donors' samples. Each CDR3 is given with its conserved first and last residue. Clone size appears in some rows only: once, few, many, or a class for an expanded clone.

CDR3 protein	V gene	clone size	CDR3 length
CASSQPFANTGELFF	TRBV11-1	-	15
CASTPGGNEQFF	TRBV9	once	12
CASSELGSGAYEQYF	TRBV2	medium-sized	15
CASSPGQGHGYTF	TRBV7-2	-	13
CASSSGTSGRNYNEQFF	TRBV5-1	-	17
CASSQSGAEKNIQYF	TRBV23-1	-	15
CASSVDRGDNQPQHF	TRBV9	-	15
CASSPTGNTIYF	TRBV11-2	-	12
CASSISATGDYGYTF	TRBV6-5	-	15
CSVTQGAVDTQYF	TRBV29-1	-	13
CASSIRQTTDTQYF	TRBV7-9	once	14
CASSPAGFHEQYF	TRBV6-5	-	13
CASSVTGFSGNTIYF	TRBV7-2	-	15
CASSLGTVSNQPQHF	TRBV7-8	-	15
CASSSPLGQFYEQYF	TRBV6-6	-	15
CASTAGGTGYTF	TRBV6-5	few	12
CASSVVLTGRYRGNTEAFF	TRBV9	-	19
CASSETSYEQYF	TRBV10-2	-	12
CASSLQFLSGNTIYF	TRBV28	-	15
CASSLGGAGNTIYF	TRBV4-3	-	14
CASRRGDGSSYEQYF	TRBV10-1	-	15
CASSGGTTGELFF	TRBV2	few	13
CASSLVRLQGTGELFF	TRBV5-6	-	16
CASSYRGPGNQPQHF	TRBV6-7	once	15
CASSGGGTGELFF	TRBV6-1	once	13
CASSLGTPGEAFF	TRBV5-6	-	13
CASSQEGTVAPYEQYF	TRBV2	-	16
CASSLVDSSYEQYF	TRBV7-9	-	14
CASSQTGFHGYTF	TRBV6-5	-	13
CASSQSDSSYEQYF	TRBV6-6	-	14
CASSPLTGEQYF	TRBV6-5	-	12
CASSYLRTEMNTEAFF	TRBV6-5	-	16
CASSRTGDSEAFF	TRBV6-5	-	13
CASSQDRAGGSVETQYF	TRBV4-3	-	17
CASSPRSRWTEAFF	TRBV6-5	-	14
CASSLTRKDTGELFF	TRBV5-1	-	15
CASSPDRVRGYTF	TRBV2	-	13
CAIGSNLLNTEAFF	TRBV10-3	-	14
CASRSVRVGGRAYEQYF	TRBV27	-	17
CASSKKMTGIGANVLTF	TRBV21-1	-	17
CASSVDPQGGTKNIQYF	TRBV9	-	17
CASSLRDGVGRGGNTIYF	TRBV5-1	-	18
CASSFKETQYF	TRBV5-1	once	11
CASKTAGMNTEAFF	TRBV27	-	14
CASSVHGGPYEQYF	TRBV2	-	14
CASSSYTGELFF	TRBV11-3	-	12
CASSEEARNYEQYF	TRBV2	few	14
CASSIWATSRVGTDTQYF	TRBV19	-	18
CASRRSDPEMGSPLHF	TRBV7-2	-	16
CAWSNGRYYGYTF	TRBV30	once	13
CASSFRVVGETQYF	TRBV5-4	-	14
CASSVDRGNTEAFF	TRBV19	-	14
CASSYSGLPGQPQHF	TRBV6-5	few	15
CASSQDRRTSALPGQETQYF	TRBV4-2	-	20
CASSYLYSYEQYF	TRBV6-1	-	13
CASTIAGADTQYF	TRBV6-5	-	13
CATRTGGSLSSNQPQHF	TRBV10-3	-	17
CASSLEGRGNTEAFF	TRBV5-6	-	15
CATRGQGLNEKLFF	TRBV15	-	14